The 25 T cell receptor beta chains given below trace back to one sample, sequenced in a study of T cells expressing NK-cell markers. TCRdb derives one entry per CDR3 protein from the 5' RACE reads, leaving out DNA. The sample spans a few hundred thousand distinct CDR3 sequences; the ten largest clones claim approximately 0.41%. Sequencing was performed on blood T cells: a sorted CD56 or NKG2C T cell subset, CD4+ or CD8+ T cells, or bulk PBMC T cells (not recorded which). These TCRs come from a young man in good health.

This sequence joins TRBV4-2 and TRBJ2-1; TCRdb gives TRBD2 as the D gene, but with no DNA this cannot be confirmed. Germline assignment: CDR1 LGHNA and CDR2 YNFKEQ. This CDR3 comprises 16 residues. CDR3 amino acids: CASSQAGTSPPLEQFF.

This CDR3 reads CASSLVRVSSGEQFF. The chain uses TRBV27 and TRBJ2-1; TCRdb outputs TRBD1, but without DNA this stays unchecked. CDR1 and CDR2 from the germline V gene are MNHEY and SMNVEV (reference sequence). This CDR3 spans 15 amino acids.

The chain is built from TRBV4-3 and TRBJ2-3. This CDR3 is 13 amino acids long. CDR1 is LGHNA, CDR2 YSLEER, per germline. CDR3 sequence reads: CASSQELPDTQYF.

This chain joins TRBV5-1 and TRBJ1-6; TCRdb picks TRBD1, but there is no DNA to check that call. The germline CDR1 and CDR2 sequences are SGHRS and YFSETQ. The CDR3 has 17 amino acids. The CDR3 sequence: CASSLDGTGGYNSPLHF.

This chain connects TRBV18 to TRBJ2-5; checking the TCRdb D call of TRBD1 is not possible without DNA. Germline-derived CDR1 and CDR2 are KGHSH and LQKENI. This CDR3 has 16 amino acids. The chain's CDR3 is CASSRAGGAKGETQYF.

The chain employs TRBV20-1 and TRBJ2-1; TCRdb gives TRBD1 as the D gene, but with no DNA this cannot be confirmed. This CDR3 spans 16 amino acids. Germline-derived CDR1 and CDR2 are DFQATT and SNEGSKA (reference sequence). The CDR3 is CSARAPRRAKYNEQFF.

This chain joins TRBV29-1 and TRBJ1-1; TCRdb picks TRBD1, but there is no DNA to check that call. CDR1 and CDR2 from the germline V gene are SQVTM and ANQGSEA. CDR3 length: 17 amino acids. The CDR3 sequence: CSVPVEEGVFSNTEAFF.

V usage is TRBV20-1 and J usage is TRBJ2-3. Germline V gene data show CDR1 as DFQATT and CDR2 as SNEGSKA (reference sequence). The CDR3 spans 16 residues. The CDR3 loop is CSALHLGRSVSDTQYF.

This sequence joins TRBV11-1 and TRBJ1-1. The germline CDR1 and CDR2 sequences are SGHAT and FQDESV (reference sequence). The CDR3 is made up of 14 amino acids. CDR3 sequence reads: CASSFLRKDTEAFF.

The chain combines TRBV12-3 or TRBV12-4 with TRBJ2-2; TCRdb returns TRBD2, unconfirmable since there is no DNA. This CDR3 contains 20 residues. The CDR3 spells CASRPGNGAAGGLRTGELFF.

This sequence joins TRBV29-1 and TRBJ1-4; TCRdb's assignment of TRBD1 cannot be checked, as there is no DNA. This CDR3 has 16 amino acids. Germline V gene data show CDR1 as SQVTM and CDR2 as ANQGSEA. CDR3 amino acids: CSVSHFRDRGNEKLFF.

V and J are TRBV3-1 and TRBJ1-1; TCRdb returns TRBD1, unconfirmable since there is no DNA. The CDR3 is made up of 15 amino acids. In germline, CDR1 is LGHDT, CDR2 YNNKEL (reference sequence). The CDR3 here is CASSRRGRRNTEAFF.

The chain uses TRBV20-1 and TRBJ2-2. CDR1 and CDR2 from the germline V gene are DFQATT and SNEGSKA (reference sequence). The CDR3 has 15 residues. The CDR3 protein is CSARDRSRPLRELFF.

This sequence joins TRBV20-1 and TRBJ2-3. Germline V gives CDR1 DFQATT, CDR2 SNEGSKA (reference sequence). CDR3 size: 13 residues. The CDR3 loop is CSAAAVDTDTQYF.

The gene calls are TRBV6-2 or TRBV6-3 and TRBJ1-2. This CDR3 comprises 15 residues. Germline CDR1 MNHEY, CDR2 SVGEGT. The CDR3 loop reads CASSYSSGGNYGYTF.

V is TRBV7-6 and J is TRBJ1-1. This CDR3 spans 15 amino acids. Germline V lookup: CDR1 SGHVS, CDR2 FNYEAQ. CDR3 residues: CASSRDVSMNTEAFF. The whole variable domain, filled in from reference TRBV7-6 and TRBJ1-1, reads GAGVSQSPRYKVTKRGQDVALRCDPISGHVSLYWYRQALGQGPEFLTYFNYEAQQDKSGLPNDRFSAERPEGSISTLTIQRTEQRDSAMYRCASSRDVSMNTEAFFGQGTRLTVV.

The chain joins TRBV9 to TRBJ2-3; TCRdb indicates TRBD2, and absent DNA this call remains unverified. Germline loops: CDR1 SGDLS, CDR2 YYNGEE. The CDR3 length is 16 residues. Here the CDR3 reads CASSNLAGVGTDTQYF.

The rearrangement links TRBV29-1 to TRBJ2-1; TCRdb selects TRBD1, and the lack of DNA leaves this call unchecked. Per the germline V gene, CDR1 is SQVTM and CDR2 is ANQGSEA. The CDR3 runs to 14 residues. The CDR3 reads CSARDRGSYNEQFF.

The chain employs TRBV24-1 and TRBJ1-1. Germline V gives CDR1 KGHDR, CDR2 SFDVKD. The CDR3 is made up of 13 amino acids. CDR3 sequence reads: CATSDLLGNEAFF.

The chain combines TRBV2 with TRBJ2-1; TCRdb's assignment of TRBD1 cannot be checked, as there is no DNA. The CDR3 extends over 14 amino acids. The V gene's germline CDR1 is SNHLY and CDR2 FYNNEI. This chain's CDR3 is CASGTGQVYHEQFF.

V and J are TRBV11-1 and TRBJ2-7; TCRdb designates TRBD1, a call that cannot be tested without DNA. This CDR3 region has 17 residues. From germline, CDR1 is SGHAT and CDR2 FQDESV (reference sequence). CDR3 amino acids: CASSLAWGSANPHEQYF.

V gene TRBV11-2 combines with J gene TRBJ1-2; TCRdb's D call, TRBD1, is unchecked because there is no DNA. The V gene's germline CDR1 is SGHAT and CDR2 FQNNGV. This CDR3 comprises 14 residues. The CDR3 sequence: CASSLGTEIYGYTF.

J is TRBJ2-3 and V is TRBV4-1; TCRdb picks TRBD2, but there is no DNA to check that call. The germline CDR1 and CDR2 sequences are MGHRA and YSYEKL. CDR3 length: 15 residues. The CDR3 sequence is CASSQLAGVADTQYF.

The chain has TRBV11-2 and TRBJ2-1; the TCRdb call, TRBD2, lacks DNA for checking. The germline CDR1 and CDR2 sequences are SGHAT and FQNNGV. This CDR3 has 13 amino acids. Here the CDR3 reads CASSLSAAREQFF.

This CDR3 reads CASSWGGLAGTGELFF. V gene TRBV5-5 combines with J gene TRBJ2-2; TCRdb's D call, TRBD2, is unchecked because there is no DNA. The CDR3 runs 16 residues. The germline V gene encodes CDR1 SGHKS and CDR2 YYEKEE (reference sequence).